This T cell receptor (beta chain) emerged from a study of T-cell reconstitution after alpha-beta-depleted transplantation in children. Study-wide results and caveats: There were reportedly several hundred expanded graft clones from which alpha-beta T cells came about two months after transplant. The high TCRbeta diversity at day 60 in some patients came from surviving recipient T cells and thymic progenitors. Newly made T cells mostly supplied T-cell counts and diversity one year after transplant.

Germline CDR1 is DFQATT and CDR2 is SNEGSKA (reference sequence). The V and J ends lost 1 base and 1 base, in that order; junction bases with no gene match: 7. This CDR3 comprises 17 residues. Construction of the TCRbeta library involved unique molecular identifiers. TCRdb re-derived calls from the PCR reads in MiXCR, one entry per CDR3 protein. The table has 700,000 to 950,000 distinct CDR3 sequences, under 20% seen once; the top ten hold approximately 4.5%. A word on this clonotype: Its antigen remains unknown.

Sequencing was performed on PBMCs, mostly from graft donor cells, taken 360 days after TCRalphabeta/CD19-depleted stem cell transplant. The V call is TRBV20-1, the J call TRBJ2-6; TRBD2 agrees at 7 bases. The TCR originated in a male patient younger than 18 who had a stem cell transplant for acute lymphoblastic leukemia, so the T cells may come from the graft donor. DNA for the CDR3: TGCAGTGCTAGAGGGGGAGGGGAGGGGTCTGGGGCCAACGTCCTGACTTTC. Its translation: CSARGGGEGSGANVLTF.